Following are 25 T cell receptor beta chains from one sample sequenced in a study of blood T cell repertoires in COVID-19 (dated by TCRdb to 2018 to 2021). The method behind the library was the immunoSEQ multiplex PCR assay. Here the immuneACCESS table is served through TCRdb, limited to in-frame sequences with V and J called. Missing clones are a known gap in these copies; in checked studies unresolved V genes cover under half, and the rest lacks a known reason. The sample has around 37,000 clones on record, roughly 88% of them singletons. The ten biggest clones cover about 2% of the sample. The sequenced sample was peripheral blood. Receptors originate from a human donor in a cohort sampled during active COVID-19.

The V gene is TRBV9, the J gene TRBJ2-1; D may be TRBD1 (5 bases). This CDR3 is built from 17 residues. V was cut by 4 bases and J by 2 bases, with 19 bases left in between. CDR1 is SGDLS and CDR2 is YYNGEE in the germline V gene. The CDR3 spells CASSPIGDVGPYNEQFF. The CDR3 DNA reads as TGTGCCAGCAGCCCGATAGGAGACGTGGGGCCCTACAATGAGCAGTTCTTC.

V is TRBV10-3 and J is TRBJ2-5; 8 bases are a match to TRBD2. V trimming: 2 bases; J trimming: 3 bases; junction bases outside the gene matches: 2. Germline CDR1 ENHRY, CDR2 SYGVKD. This CDR3 region has 14 residues. Here the CDR3 reads CAISERGGEETQYF. In DNA form, the CDR3 reads TGTGCCATCAGTGAGCGGGGGGGCGAAGAGACCCAGTACTTC.

The chain carries TRBV2 and TRBJ1-1; 11 bases align to TRBD1. The J segment lost 6 bases and the V segment lost 6 bases, leaving 6 bases of the junction unmatched. Germline V gene sequence: CDR1 SNHLY, CDR2 FYNNEI. This CDR3 has 14 residues. The CDR3 reads CASSPGTGGAEAFF. The CDR3 DNA is TGTGCCAGCAGCCCGGGGACAGGGGGAGCTGAAGCTTTCTTT.

V usage is TRBV7-9 and J usage is TRBJ1-4, with D unclear. V lost 1 base, J lost 0 bases, and 6 bases lay in between. This CDR3 is 15 amino acids long. The germline CDR1 and CDR2 sequences are SEHNR and FQNEAQ (reference sequence). The CDR3 nucleotides are TGTGCCAGCAGCTTAGAATCCTCAACTAATGAAAAACTGTTTTTT. It encodes CASSLESSTNEKLFF.

V and J are TRBV6-6 and TRBJ1-6; 7 nucleotides align to TRBD1. The length of the CDR3 is 16 residues. J lost 0 bases, V lost 6 bases, and 5 bases had no gene match. Germline CDR1 is MNHNY and CDR2 is SVGAGI (reference sequence). The CDR3 protein is CASRDRAYSYNSPLHF. CDR3 sequence (DNA): TGTGCCAGCAGAGACAGGGCATACTCCTATAATTCACCCCTCCACTTT.

This rearrangement joins TRBV7-9 to TRBJ2-3; TRBD2 matches at 8 bases. Germline trimming cut 5 bases from V and 2 bases from J; bases unmatched to any gene: 6. CDR3 length: 15 amino acids. Germline CDR1 SEHNR, CDR2 FQNEAQ (reference sequence). CDR3 DNA: TGTGCCAGCAGCCCCTGGCGGGGGGACACAGATACGCAGTATTTT. Its protein product is CASSPWRGDTDTQYF.

Only one count was recorded for this clone. The rearrangement joins TRBV27 to TRBJ2-1; TRBD2 aligns across 7 bases. With 4 bases clipped from V and 8 bases from J, the junction kept 5 bases outside the gene matches. CDR3 length: 13 residues. The germline gives CDR1 MNHEY, CDR2 SMNVEV (reference sequence). The CDR3 bases are TGTGCCAGCAGTTCCGGACTAGATTATGAGCAGTTCTTC. Translated: CASSSGLDYEQFF.

The CDR3 bases are TGCGCCAGCAGTGAGTGGACAGGGGAACCCACAGATACGCAGTATTTT. Translated, it gives CASSEWTGEPTDTQYF. The chain couples TRBV10-1 to TRBJ2-3, with TRBD1 identical over 9 bases. Germline lookup yields CDR1 WNHNN and CDR2 SYGVQD (reference sequence). CDR3 size: 16 residues. Trimming cost V 1 base and J 2 bases; bases outside gene matches: 4.

The chain combines TRBV5-5 with TRBJ1-2, with D hard to call. The V end lost 4 bases, the J end lost 3 bases, and 16 bases lay between the germline ends. The germline V gene encodes CDR1 SGHKS and CDR2 YYEKEE (reference sequence). The CDR3 has 15 residues. CDR3 coding DNA: TGTGCCAGCAGCCTACGCAGGTCAACCGACTATGGCTACACCTTC. This sequence encodes CASSLRRSTDYGYTF.

The chain employs TRBV11-2 and TRBJ2-1; maybe TRBD2 (5 bases). The CDR3 has 15 amino acids. Trimming left V 0 bases short and J 4 bases short, with 10 bases between. Germline V gene lookup returns CDR1 SGHAT and CDR2 FQNNGV. For the CDR3, the DNA is TGTGCCAGCAGCTTAGAGGACTTGATATACAATGAGCAGTTCTTC. Encoded protein: CASSLEDLIYNEQFF.

The J gene is TRBJ1-1, the V gene TRBV29-1; D might be TRBD1 (5 bases). Trimming stripped 4 bases from V and 1 base from J, with 7 bases between. The CDR3 totals 12 residues. CDR1 and CDR2 (germline): SQVTM, ANQGSEA. The CDR3 DNA reads as TGCAGCGTTGCCGGGGGGAACACTGAAGCTTTCTTT. As protein: CSVAGGNTEAFF.

The chain uses TRBV10-3 and TRBJ1-1; 8 bases agree with TRBD1. V lost 0 bases, J lost 2 bases, and 11 bases stayed unmatched. The CDR3 is made up of 18 amino acids. In germline, CDR1 is ENHRY, CDR2 SYGVKD. CDR3 loop: CAISESLGQGADNTEAFF. In DNA form, the CDR3 reads TGTGCCATCAGTGAGTCGTTAGGGCAGGGGGCGGATAACACTGAAGCTTTCTTT.

This clone was counted a single time. V usage is TRBV2 and J usage is TRBJ2-3; 7 bases map to TRBD2. The length of the CDR3 is 17 residues. J gave up 4 bases and V 6 bases, and 16 bases lay outside the gene matches. CDR1 and CDR2 (germline): SNHLY, FYNNEI. CDR3 in DNA: TGTGCCAGCAGGGCTGCGGGGGTGTCAGTTTATTCAGATACGCAGTATTTT. Its protein product is CASRAAGVSVYSDTQYF.

This clone is medium-sized. This sequence joins TRBV5-4 and TRBJ1-2; no reliable D call. This CDR3 region has 14 residues. Trimming stripped 1 base from V and 8 bases from J, with 15 bases between. CDR1 and CDR2 from the germline V gene are SGHNT and YYREEE (reference sequence). CDR3 sequence reads: CASSLPGPPRGYTF. The CDR3, as DNA: TGTGCCAGCAGCTTGCCAGGTCCCCCACGGGGCTACACCTTC.

The rearrangement joins TRBV6-5 to TRBJ2-7; tentatively, D is TRBD2 (6 bases). The germline V gene encodes CDR1 MNHEY and CDR2 SVGAGI. The germline V and J ends were trimmed by 7 bases and 0 bases, with 13 bases remaining between them. The CDR3 has 14 amino acids. The CDR3 region is CASTRGGNSYEQYF. As DNA, the CDR3 is TGTGCCAGCACCCGAGGAGGGAACTCCTACGAGCAGTACTTC.

The chain has TRBV7-8 and TRBJ1-5; the D is unclear. Trimming removed 5 bases at V and 0 bases at J, with 11 bases between. Germline V gene lookup returns CDR1 SGHVS and CDR2 FQNEAQ. The CDR3 sequence is 15 residues long. CDR3 sequence (DNA): TGTGCCAGCAGCCAACAGCCCCATAGCAATCAGCCCCAGCATTTT. Its protein product is CASSQQPHSNQPQHF.

The chain is built from TRBV28 and TRBJ2-7, with D possibly being TRBD2 (6 bases). The CDR3 consists of 14 residues. Per germline, CDR1 MDHEN and CDR2 SYDVKM. V was cut by 3 bases and J by 0 bases, with 9 bases left in between. The CDR3 sequence is CASSFRGSSYEQYF. The CDR3 DNA is TGTGCCAGCAGTTTTCGGGGGAGCTCCTACGAGCAGTACTTC.

The rearrangement uses TRBV5-3 and TRBJ2-2, with TRBD2 identical over 13 bases. TRBV5-3 is filed as an ORF, its function uncertain. Trimming at V came to 4 bases and at J to 6 bases, leaving 6 bases not matched to a gene. This CDR3 is built from 16 residues. The CDR3 bases are TGTGCCAGAAGCCCATCCGGGACTAGCGGGGCCGGGGAGCTGTTTTTT. Translation: CARSPSGTSGAGELFF.

V is TRBV19 and J is TRBJ2-2, with D perhaps matching TRBD1 (5 bases). The CDR3 totals 15 residues. Between the trimmed V and J ends, which lost 3 bases and 4 bases, there was a span of 12 bases. The V gene's germline CDR1 is LNHDA and CDR2 SQIVND (reference sequence). CDR3 sequence (DNA): TGTGCCAGTAGTATTGTGTTTACAGGCACCGGGGAGCTGTTTTTT. Translating gives CASSIVFTGTGELFF.

The chain has TRBV19 and TRBJ1-5; TRBD1 is a possible D gene (6 bases). Germline V gene sequence: CDR1 LNHDA, CDR2 SQIVND (reference sequence). The CDR3 contains 14 residues. Trimming cost V 6 bases and J 1 base, with 10 bases left between them. CDR3: CASSSTGSNQPQHF. In DNA form, the CDR3 reads TGTGCCAGTAGCAGTACAGGGAGCAATCAGCCCCAGCATTTT.

The chain has TRBV28 and TRBJ2-1; 16 nucleotides line up with TRBD2. Germline-derived CDR1 and CDR2 are MDHEN and SYDVKM. The CDR3 has 19 amino acids. The V segment lost 6 bases and the J segment 8 bases; nucleotides outside the gene matches: 16. The DNA of the CDR3 is TGTGCCAGCAGAGTTTTAGGGACTAGCGGGGGGGGGATCCTACATGAGCAGTTCTTC. Residues: CASRVLGTSGGGILHEQFF.

The rearrangement uses TRBV5-1 and TRBJ2-3, with 8 bases fitting TRBD1. The CDR3 loop spans 13 amino acids. Germline V gene sequence: CDR1 SGHRS, CDR2 YFSETQ. V was pared by 6 bases and J by 4 bases, with 4 bases of the junction left unmatched. CDR3 DNA sequence: TGCGCCAGCACCACACAGGGGGCAGATACGCAGTATTTT. Translated: CASTTQGADTQYF.

The chain is built from TRBV6-5 and TRBJ1-2; 9 bases are shared with TRBD1. CDR3 length: 14 residues. The trim removed 2 bases at V and 7 bases at J, leaving 5 bases unmatched. From germline, CDR1 is MNHEY and CDR2 SVGAGI. For the CDR3, the DNA is TGTGCCAGCAGTTACGGGGTGACAGGGGGTGGCTACACCTTC. This gives the protein CASSYGVTGGGYTF.

The chain uses TRBV10-3 and TRBJ2-3; 11 bases agree with TRBD1. The CDR3 is made up of 17 amino acids. After removal of 4 bases from V and 5 bases from J, the junction contained 11 bases not matched to a gene. Germline V gives CDR1 ENHRY, CDR2 SYGVKD. The CDR3 here is CAISGLGTGGVGDTQYF. For the CDR3, the DNA is TGTGCCATCAGTGGTCTGGGGACAGGGGGTGTTGGAGATACGCAGTATTTT.

V usage is TRBV19 and J usage is TRBJ2-1, with 8 nucleotides matching TRBD1. V trimming: 6 bases; J trimming: 6 bases; junction bases outside the gene matches: 4. Germline loops: CDR1 LNHDA, CDR2 SQIVND (reference sequence). This CDR3 spans 13 amino acids. CDR3 loop: CASSRTGFNEQFF. The CDR3 coding sequence is TGTGCCAGTAGCCGGACAGGGTTCAATGAGCAGTTCTTC.